This TCR beta chain is from a study of cytomegalovirus exposure and HLA in healthy donors. Whole-study findings and limits: Later on, an analysis found that several of the most significant clusters appeared to be linked to common viral pathogens, which included parvovirus B19.

Points on this clone: Its antigen is still unknown.

A multiplex PCR was run with 60 Vbeta primers and 13 Jbeta primers. The method was immunoSEQ multiplex PCR; TCRdb's version includes in-frame clones alone and lacks a portion of them. The data show roughly 150,000 clones, over 80% seen once. The TCR sequence derives from a boy younger than 10 in good health and CMV-seronegative. Specimen: PBMCs.

CDR3: CASSLGQSSYNEQFF. As DNA, the CDR3 is TGCGCCAGCAGCTTGGGACAGAGCTCCTACAATGAGCAGTTCTTC. V and J are TRBV5-1 and TRBJ2-1; a possible D gene is TRBD1 (5 bases). Germline assignment: CDR1 SGHRS and CDR2 YFSETQ. V was trimmed by 0 bases and J by 0 bases, leaving 7 bases between them. The CDR3 consists of 15 residues.